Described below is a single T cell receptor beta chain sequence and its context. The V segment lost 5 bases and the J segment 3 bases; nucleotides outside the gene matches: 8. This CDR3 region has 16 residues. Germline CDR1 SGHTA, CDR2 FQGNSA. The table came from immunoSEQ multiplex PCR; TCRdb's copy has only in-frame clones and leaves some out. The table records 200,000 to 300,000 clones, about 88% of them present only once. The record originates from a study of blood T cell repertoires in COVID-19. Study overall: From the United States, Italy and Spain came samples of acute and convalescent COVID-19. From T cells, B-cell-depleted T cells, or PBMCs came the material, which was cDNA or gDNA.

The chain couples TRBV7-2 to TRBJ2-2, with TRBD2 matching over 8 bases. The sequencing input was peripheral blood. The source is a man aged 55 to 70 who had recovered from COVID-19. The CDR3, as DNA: TGTGCCAGCAGCACACTCCGGGGGGGATACACCGGGGAGCTGTTTTTT. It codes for CASSTLRGGYTGELFF.